This T cell receptor (beta chain) was identified during a study of blood T cell repertoires in COVID-19. Overall study context: COVID-19 samples from acute and convalescent phases originated in the United States, Italy and Spain.

Authors' analysis steps: Reference gene primers were amplified, and this amplification served to estimate nucleated cell counts. Only in-frame clones appear in the TCRdb table, and some are missing; sequencing was by immunoSEQ multiplex PCR. For V, J and clone size, that table is used; D and trimming come from the DNA. This table holds tens of thousands of clones, roughly four fifths found once. In its sample, this clone was seen once. This TCR was sampled from a man aged 55-75 years with active COVID-19. Sequenced sample: peripheral blood.

In DNA, the CDR3 is TGTGCCAGCAGTTCAACCCTTCCTTGGACTAGCGGGAGCTCCTACGAGCAGTACTTC. Its protein product is CASSSTLPWTSGSSYEQYF. J is TRBJ2-7 and V is TRBV28; 13 bases are a match to TRBD2. Unmatched junction bases numbered 12, after V lost 4 bases and J lost 0 bases. Germline CDR1 reads MDHEN; CDR2 reads SYDVKM. The CDR3 contains 19 residues.